Presented here are 32 T cell receptor beta chains from one specimen sequenced in a study of Tregs in tolerant kidney transplant recipients. Profiling relied on immunoSEQ multiplex PCR, and the TCRdb table lists in-frame clones only, not all of them. The profile shows 110,000 or so clones, around 90% of them singletons. The source was CD4+ T cells from blood, collected before the transplant. The receptors shown here come from a human donor who received a combined kidney and bone marrow transplant.

The rearrangement uses TRBV13 and TRBJ1-1; D is possibly TRBD1 (5 bases). The germline CDR1 and CDR2 sequences are PRHDT and FYEKMQ (reference sequence). V lost 2 bases and J 3 bases, leaving 13 bases between the germline ends. The CDR3 is 15 residues long. The CDR3 here is CASSLIQGKDTEAFF. The CDR3 coding sequence is TGTGCCAGCAGCTTAATCCAGGGAAAGGACACTGAAGCTTTCTTT.

The V gene is TRBV2, the J gene TRBJ2-3; TRBD2 agrees at 9 bases. Per germline, CDR1 SNHLY and CDR2 FYNNEI. The junction had 7 bases not matched to a gene; V was cut back by 0 bases and J by 6 bases. The CDR3 has 16 residues. CDR3 loop: CASSEALAGGPDTQYF. The CDR3 DNA follows: TGTGCCAGCAGTGAAGCGCTGGCGGGAGGGCCTGATACGCAGTATTTT.

The J gene is TRBJ2-1, the V gene TRBV4-3, with D unresolved. This CDR3 is 15 amino acids long. Germline CDR1 is LGHNA and CDR2 is YSLEER. V was trimmed by 2 bases and J by 2 bases, leaving 10 bases between them. The CDR3 region is CASSQSLSAYNEQFF. The CDR3 DNA follows: TGCGCCAGCAGCCAATCCTTATCGGCCTACAATGAGCAGTTCTTC.

The rearrangement uses TRBV14 and TRBJ2-1, with 12 bases lining up with TRBD2. This CDR3 spans 19 amino acids. Trimming cost V 4 bases and J 4 bases; bases outside gene matches: 14. Germline lookup yields CDR1 SGHDN and CDR2 FVKESK. The CDR3 here is CASSPRSASGGVGYNEQFF. Written as DNA, the CDR3 is TGTGCCAGCAGCCCCCGTTCGGCTAGCGGGGGGGTAGGATACAATGAGCAGTTCTTC. Using reference TRBV14 and TRBJ2-1 for the parts outside the CDR3, the full variable domain is EAGVTQFPSHSVIEKGQTVTLRCDPISGHDNLYWYRRVMGKEIKFLLHFVKESKQDESGMPNNRFLAERTGGTYSTLKVQPAELEDSGVYFCASSPRSASGGVGYNEQFFGPGTRLTVL.

DNA of the CDR3: TGCGCCAGCAGCTGGACCGGGACTAGCGTTAATCTAGATACGCAGTATTTT. Translated: CASSWTGTSVNLDTQYF. The chain uses TRBV5-1 and TRBJ2-3, with 10 bases matching TRBD2. Germline CDR1 and CDR2: SGHRS and YFSETQ. Trimming at V came to 3 bases and at J to 5 bases, leaving 12 bases not matched to a gene. CDR3 length equals 17 residues.

This rearrangement joins TRBV7-2 to TRBJ2-7, with D perhaps TRBD1 (5 bases). The V gene lost 2 bases and the J gene lost 0 bases, with 11 bases spanning the gap. This CDR3 is 15 amino acids long. Germline CDR1 is SGHTA and CDR2 is FQGNSA. The CDR3 protein is CASSLWGGPSYEQYF. The CDR3 DNA reads as TGTGCCAGCAGCTTATGGGGCGGCCCCTCCTACGAGCAGTACTTC.

V usage is TRBV4-2 and J usage is TRBJ2-1; TRBD2 aligns across 9 bases. Germline lookup yields CDR1 LGHNA and CDR2 YNFKEQ. The CDR3 runs to 16 residues. The ends lost 4 bases at V and 2 bases at J; junction bases unmatched: 6. Here the CDR3 reads CASSLRGGGAYNEQFF. CDR3 coding DNA: TGTGCCAGCAGCCTCCGGGGCGGGGGGGCCTACAATGAGCAGTTCTTC.

The chain is built from TRBV19 and TRBJ1-1, with D perhaps TRBD1 (6 bases). V was cut by 6 bases and J by 1 base, with 18 bases left in between. Germline assignment: CDR1 LNHDA and CDR2 SQIVND (reference sequence). This CDR3 has 16 residues. The CDR3 DNA is TGTGCCAGTAGCCCCTATCAGGGGTCGAGGAACACTGAAGCTTTCTTT. Translation gives CASSPYQGSRNTEAFF.

In this sample, this clone turned up a few times. The chain links TRBV5-4 to TRBJ2-2; D might be TRBD2 (6 bases). CDR3 length: 15 residues. V was shortened by 5 bases and J by 2 bases, with 13 bases between the two germline ends. Per the germline V gene, CDR1 is SGHNT and CDR2 is YYREEE (reference sequence). CDR3 sequence: CASRAGTQNTGELFF. The CDR3 nucleotides are TGTGCCAGCAGAGCCGGGACTCAAAACACCGGGGAGCTGTTTTTT.

The V call is TRBV18, the J call TRBJ1-1; tentative D call: TRBD1 (5 bases). The length of the CDR3 is 13 residues. With 4 bases removed from V and 6 bases from J, the gap between germline ends came to 12 bases. The germline V gene encodes CDR1 KGHSH and CDR2 LQKENI. The CDR3 loop reads CASSLAGESEAFF. DNA of the CDR3: TGTGCCAGCTCACTGGCGGGGGAGTCTGAAGCTTTCTTT.

This clone has only one observation. CDR3 loop: CASSIGAENTEAFF. In nucleotides, the CDR3 is TGTGCCAGCTCCATTGGGGCAGAGAACACTGAAGCTTTCTTT. This chain uses TRBV18 with TRBJ1-1; D perhaps matches TRBD1 (5 bases). V gave up 6 bases and J gave up 1 base, with 12 bases separating them. CDR1 is KGHSH and CDR2 is LQKENI in the germline V gene. The CDR3 is made up of 14 amino acids.

This clone appeared a single time. The rearrangement links TRBV27 to TRBJ2-1, with 9 nucleotides matching TRBD2. Germline trimming cut 3 bases from V and 4 bases from J; bases unmatched to any gene: 4. The CDR3 runs to 15 residues. In germline, CDR1 is MNHEY, CDR2 SMNVEV (reference sequence). This CDR3 is CASSFLAGSYNEQFF. CDR3 DNA: TGTGCCAGCAGTTTCCTAGCGGGGTCGTACAATGAGCAGTTCTTC.

The chain links TRBV5-1 to TRBJ2-1; the D gene is possibly TRBD2 (5 bases). This CDR3 contains 14 residues. V was cut by 2 bases and J by 2 bases, with 8 bases left in between. Germline values: CDR1 SGHRS, CDR2 YFSETQ. CDR3 region: CASSLLDPYNEQFF. DNA for the CDR3: TGCGCCAGCAGCTTACTAGATCCCTACAATGAGCAGTTCTTC.

The chain uses TRBV7-9 and TRBJ2-2; D may be TRBD2 (5 bases). The CDR3 has 15 amino acids. Per the germline V gene, CDR1 is SEHNR and CDR2 is FQNEAQ (reference sequence). V gave up 6 bases and J gave up 6 bases, with 17 bases separating them. The CDR3 nucleotides are TGTGCCAGCAGAACCGGGATCCCGGGTTCCGGGGAGCTGTTTTTT. Protein product: CASRTGIPGSGELFF.

This chain joins TRBV27 and TRBJ2-7; 8 bases fit TRBD2. The germline V gene encodes CDR1 MNHEY and CDR2 SMNVEV (reference sequence). This CDR3 region has 15 residues. Losses at the gene ends were 0 bases for V and 3 bases for J; bases not matched to a gene: 4. DNA for the CDR3: TGTGCCAGCAGTTTATCATGGCTAGCGGGCTACGAGCAGTACTTC. This translates into CASSLSWLAGYEQYF.

This sequence joins TRBV30 and TRBJ2-3; 9 bases line up with TRBD2. J lost 3 bases, V lost 2 bases, and 6 bases had no gene match. Germline values: CDR1 GTSNPN, CDR2 SVGIG (reference sequence). There are 15 residues in the CDR3. The chain's CDR3 is CAWSTLAGLTDTQYF. CDR3 nucleotide sequence: TGTGCCTGGAGTACCCTAGCGGGATTGACAGATACGCAGTATTTT.

This chain uses TRBV6-5 with TRBJ1-4; the match to TRBD1 covers 7 bases. The CDR3 runs to 15 residues. V trimming: 6 bases; J trimming: 7 bases; junction bases outside the gene matches: 11. From germline, CDR1 is MNHEY and CDR2 SVGAGI. The CDR3 region is CASSPGQPGIEKLFF. CDR3 sequence (DNA): TGTGCCAGCAGCCCGGGACAGCCAGGGATTGAAAAACTGTTTTTT.

The chain combines TRBV4-1 with TRBJ1-3; TRBD1 aligns across 9 bases. CDR3 size: 17 residues. Germline-derived CDR1 and CDR2 are MGHRA and YSYEKL. V lost 4 bases and J lost 1; bases outside the gene matches: 8. Here the CDR3 reads CASSRVPGQGSGNTIYF. DNA of the CDR3: TGCGCCAGCAGCCGAGTACCGGGACAGGGATCTGGAAACACCATATATTTT.

This clone showed up just once. V gene TRBV5-4 combines with J gene TRBJ2-1; 8 bases fit TRBD2. This CDR3 spans 15 amino acids. In germline, CDR1 is SGHNT, CDR2 YYREEE (reference sequence). V dropped 3 bases and J dropped 8; count of bases not matched to a gene: 10. The CDR3 nucleotides are TGTGCCAGCAGCTCCGGCGGGGGGAACCGGGATGAGCAGTTCTTC. It yields the protein CASSSGGGNRDEQFF.

The V call is TRBV6-6, the J call TRBJ2-1, with 12 bases matching TRBD2. The CDR3 consists of 15 residues. V trimming: 6 bases; J trimming: 8 bases; junction bases outside the gene matches: 8. CDR1 MNHNY and CDR2 SVGAGI come from the germline V gene (reference sequence). For the CDR3, the DNA is TGTGCCAGCAGCTCGGGACTAGCGGGTAGCGATGAGCAGTTCTTC. Translation: CASSSGLAGSDEQFF.

In the case of this clone: This same CDR3 is encoded by further DNA sequences in the sample. V is TRBV5-1 and J is TRBJ2-7, with 11 nucleotides matching TRBD2. Germline loops: CDR1 SGHRS, CDR2 YFSETQ. The CDR3 has 15 residues. The ends lost 0 bases at V and 9 bases at J; junction bases unmatched: 8. CDR3 DNA: TGCGCCAGCAGCTTGGGTGTAGCGGGGGGGCCAGTGCAGTACTTC. Translating it yields CASSLGVAGGPVQYF.

This sequence joins TRBV7-2 and TRBJ2-1; 14 nucleotides align to TRBD2. The V gene end was trimmed by 1 base and the J gene end by 8 bases; junction bases not matched to a gene: 10. CDR1 and CDR2 from the germline V gene are SGHTA and FQGNSA. The CDR3 totals 18 residues. CDR3 sequence reads: CASSLEGTSGRESDEQFF. CDR3 bases: TGTGCCAGCAGCTTAGAAGGGACTAGCGGGAGAGAGTCGGATGAGCAGTTCTTC.

The chain has TRBV9 and TRBJ2-2, with TRBD2 identical over 12 bases. The junction had 6 bases not matched to a gene; V was cut back by 3 bases and J by 6 bases. The V gene's germline CDR1 is SGDLS and CDR2 YYNGEE. The CDR3 covers 16 residues. CDR3 in DNA: TGTGCCAGCAGCGGATTACTAGCGGGAGGCCCCGGGGAGCTGTTTTTT. Translating it yields CASSGLLAGGPGELFF.

In DNA form, the CDR3 reads TGCAGCGTTGATCTCGCAGGGTCGAACACCATATATTTT. Translation gives CSVDLAGSNTIYF. V is TRBV29-1 and J is TRBJ1-3, with D tentatively TRBD1 (5 bases). Germline V CDR1 and CDR2: SQVTM, ANQGSEA. This CDR3 has 13 residues. Trimming took off 3 bases at V and 7 bases at J, with 13 bases between the two ends.

V is TRBV5-8 and J is TRBJ2-1; the match to TRBD2 covers 12 bases. The V gene end was trimmed by 0 bases and the J gene end by 8 bases; junction bases not matched to a gene: 3. The CDR3 covers 15 residues. Per germline, CDR1 SGHTS and CDR2 YDEGEE. The CDR3 spells CASSLASGRADEQFF. CDR3 in DNA: TGTGCCAGCAGCTTGGCTAGCGGGAGGGCCGATGAGCAGTTCTTC.

The gene calls are TRBV7-2 and TRBJ2-7; 8 bases are a match to TRBD2. Germline V gene sequence: CDR1 SGHTA, CDR2 FQGNSA. Trimming removed 4 bases from V and 3 bases from J; junction bases left unmatched: 8. The CDR3 runs to 15 residues. The CDR3 bases are TGTGCCAGCAGCTCCAGCCAGCGGGGGATCTACGAGCAGTACTTC. Translating it yields CASSSSQRGIYEQYF.

The chain combines TRBV30 with TRBJ1-2, with D perhaps TRBD1 (5 bases). The CDR3 has 14 residues. Germline loops: CDR1 GTSNPN, CDR2 SVGIG (reference sequence). Trimming shortened V by 0 bases and J by 8 bases, and 16 bases separated the two germline ends. CDR3 sequence reads: CAWSVVLGQDGYTF. The CDR3 DNA reads as TGTGCCTGGAGTGTTGTGTTAGGACAAGACGGCTACACCTTC.

The chain couples TRBV27 to TRBJ2-5; D unclear. Germline assignment: CDR1 MNHEY and CDR2 SMNVEV (reference sequence). Trimming removed 2 bases at V and 4 bases at J, with 8 bases between. The length of the CDR3 is 13 residues. The CDR3 sequence: CASSLISGETQYF. The CDR3 nucleotides are TGTGCCAGCAGTTTAATATCGGGAGAGACCCAGTACTTC.

The gene calls are TRBV11-2 and TRBJ2-7; 7 bases fit TRBD1. The V segment lost 1 base and the J segment 5 bases; nucleotides outside the gene matches: 5. The germline V gene encodes CDR1 SGHAT and CDR2 FQNNGV. This CDR3 has 14 amino acids. The CDR3 region has the DNA TGTGCCAGCAGCTTAGTACAGGGGAAGGACGAGCAGTACTTC. Protein: CASSLVQGKDEQYF.

V gene TRBV28 combines with J gene TRBJ2-7; 10 bases are a match to TRBD1. V shed 5 bases, J shed 3 bases, and the junction held 10 bases outside the gene matches. CDR1 is MDHEN, CDR2 SYDVKM, per germline. CDR3 length: 16 residues. As DNA, the CDR3 is TGTGCCAGCAGTCGGACAGGGGGAATTATCAACTACGAGCAGTACTTC. This codes for CASSRTGGIINYEQYF.

The CDR3 DNA reads TGTGCCAGCAGCTTGTGGACAGCCAGTACACGAGAGACCCAGTACTTC. Translation gives CASSLWTASTRETQYF. This chain joins TRBV5-6 and TRBJ2-5; TRBD1 might be the D (6 bases). This CDR3 spans 16 amino acids. V lost 1 base and J lost 4, with 17 bases in between. Germline CDR1 reads SGHDT; CDR2 reads YYEEEE.

The count of this clone is one. The chain combines TRBV10-3 with TRBJ2-5, with 8 positions matching TRBD1. V gave up 7 bases and J gave up 7 bases; unmatched junction bases: 11. This CDR3 is 14 amino acids long. Germline V gene data show CDR1 as ENHRY and CDR2 as SYGVKD. The CDR3 protein is CAITGQVEFGTQYF. The CDR3 region has the DNA TGTGCCATCACGGGACAGGTCGAATTCGGGACCCAGTACTTC.